Below are 28 T cell receptor beta chains sequenced from a single sample in a study of identical twins. TCRdb re-called the 5' RACE reads through MiXCR, storing one row per CDR3 protein. The sample lists around 570,000 distinct CDR3 sequences, around 9.6% occurring once. These data were also filed under a second study, of yellow fever vaccine responses in identical twins.

Input material: PBMCs. The receptors here all came from a woman aged 18-29 years in good health.

The sample holds many counts of this clonotype. The gene calls are TRBV12-3 or TRBV12-4 and TRBJ1-5, with 7 bases matching TRBD1. The CDR3 contains 14 residues. V lost 6 bases to trimming and J lost 3 bases; unmatched junction nucleotides: 5. The CDR3 DNA reads as TGTGCCAGCAGCCTGACAGGGATCAATCAGCCCCAGCATTTT. Its protein product is CASSLTGINQPQHF.

This clonotype was detected ten times or more. This sequence joins TRBV24-1 and TRBJ1-5; D unresolved. CDR1 and CDR2 (germline): KGHDR, SFDVKD. The ends were cut back, 1 base at V and 7 bases at J, with 16 bases in the middle. The CDR3 consists of 16 residues. DNA of the CDR3: TGTGCCACCAGTGATTTTGCTGAAAAACCGTTCCAGCCCCAGCATTTT. This encodes CATSDFAEKPFQPQHF.

This clonotype has a handful of counts. CDR3 nucleotide sequence: TGTGCCAGCAGTATCGGGGACAAAAACACAGATACGCAGTATTTT. This encodes CASSIGDKNTDTQYF. J is TRBJ2-3 and V is TRBV28, with D tentatively TRBD1 (6 bases). V shed 5 bases and J shed 2 bases, with 14 bases lying between them. The CDR3 covers 15 residues. Germline V lookup: CDR1 MDHEN, CDR2 SYDVKM.

The chain carries TRBV6-1 and TRBJ2-3; D is undetermined. CDR3 length: 18 residues. V was shortened by 1 base and J by 0 bases, with 17 bases between the two germline ends. Per germline, CDR1 MNHNS and CDR2 SASEGT. As DNA, the CDR3 is TGTGCCAGCAGTGAAGAAATGGTGCCACACACTAGCACAGATACGCAGTATTTT. It codes for CASSEEMVPHTSTDTQYF.

This clonotype was counted a few times. The rearrangement joins TRBV12-5 to TRBJ2-2, with D tentatively TRBD1 (7 bases). Germline V gene sequence: CDR1 LGHNT, CDR2 FRNRAP. CDR3 length: 15 residues. The V gene lost 0 bases and the J gene lost 6 bases, with 11 bases spanning the gap. For the CDR3, the DNA is TGTGCTAGTGGTTTGGTCCAGGGGGGAGCCGGGGAGCTGTTTTTT. Protein: CASGLVQGGAGELFF.

This clonotype came up a few times. The chain is built from TRBV5-1 and TRBJ2-7; TRBD2 aligns across 9 bases. This CDR3 spans 15 amino acids. Germline V CDR1 and CDR2: SGHRS, YFSETQ. J was trimmed by 7 bases and V by 0 bases; bases with no gene match: 8. CDR3 in DNA: TGCGCCAGCAGCTTGGATAGTCCTAGCGGGGCGGAGCAGTACTTC. Translating it yields CASSLDSPSGAEQYF.

This clonotype was counted a few times. V is TRBV7-2 and J is TRBJ2-5; D is uncertain. Per germline, CDR1 SGHTA and CDR2 FQGNSA. CDR3 length: 13 amino acids. V was shortened by 1 base and J by 3 bases, with 6 bases between the two germline ends. The CDR3 DNA reads TGTGCCAGCAGCTTAGAAGGGAAAGAGACCCAGTACTTC. The encoded protein is CASSLEGKETQYF.

In its sample, this clonotype was seen many times. The gene calls are TRBV29-1 and TRBJ2-7; no definite D call. The V end lost 5 bases, the J end lost 2 bases, and 22 bases lay between the germline ends. The CDR3 spans 16 residues. Germline CDR1 reads SQVTM; CDR2 reads ANQGSEA. CDR3 sequence (DNA): TGCAGCGTTCTCGGTGGATCGGAGAAAGACCCCTACGAGCAGTACTTC. Amino acids: CSVLGGSEKDPYEQYF.

The chain joins TRBV24-1 to TRBJ2-1; a weak D match, TRBD1 (6 bases). Germline lookup yields CDR1 KGHDR and CDR2 SFDVKD. V lost 10 bases and J lost 8, with 11 bases in between. CDR3 size: 11 residues. The DNA for the CDR3 is TGTGCCACTACAGGGTTCGATGAGCAGTTCTTC. Translating it yields CATTGFDEQFF.

This clonotype has a count of ten or more. The chain has TRBV30 and TRBJ2-7; possible D gene TRBD1, 6 bases. The CDR3 loop spans 14 amino acids. V was clipped by 5 bases and J by 2 bases, with 16 bases between them. Germline CDR1 reads GTSNPN; CDR2 reads SVGIG (reference sequence). The CDR3 DNA reads TGTGCCTGGGGCCGATCACAGGGAACCTACGAGCAGTACTTC. Protein product: CAWGRSQGTYEQYF.

V and J are TRBV14 and TRBJ1-1; no reliable D call. This CDR3 is built from 14 residues. Per the germline V gene, CDR1 is SGHDN and CDR2 is FVKESK. Between the trimmed V and J ends, which lost 3 bases and 1 base, there was a span of 9 bases. CDR3 nucleotide sequence: TGTGCCAGCAGCCAGGTAGTTGGGAACACTGAAGCTTTCTTT. Encoded protein: CASSQVVGNTEAFF.

DNA of the CDR3: TGTGCCAGCTGTTCATCGCACAGCTATGGCTACACCTTC. Translation: CASCSSHSYGYTF. This sequence joins TRBV12-3 or TRBV12-4 and TRBJ1-2; no clear D. The length of the CDR3 is 13 residues. Trimming took 8 bases from V and 4 from J, leaving 14 bases between them.

This chain links TRBV6-2 or TRBV6-3 with TRBJ2-7; 12 positions match TRBD2. Per the germline V gene, CDR1 is MNHEY and CDR2 is SVGEGT. After removal of 2 bases from V and 2 bases from J, the junction contained 4 bases not matched to a gene. The CDR3 spans 16 residues. This CDR3 is CASSYKLAGGTYEQYF. The DNA of the CDR3 is TGTGCCAGCAGTTACAAACTAGCGGGAGGAACCTACGAGCAGTACTTC.

This clonotype showed up many times. The DNA of the CDR3 is TGTGCCAGCAGGCGCACTAGCGGGAGGGGCACAGATACGCAGTATTTT. It encodes CASRRTSGRGTDTQYF. The gene calls are TRBV12-3 or TRBV12-4 and TRBJ2-3, with 13 bases that match TRBD2. The CDR3 has 16 residues. V lost 6 bases to trimming and J lost 1 base; unmatched junction nucleotides: 4.

This clonotype has ten or more counts. The chain combines TRBV6-1 with TRBJ1-6; 11 nucleotides agree with TRBD1. J lost 5 bases, V lost 4 bases, and 4 bases had no gene match. CDR1 and CDR2 (germline): MNHNS, SASEGT. The CDR3 covers 16 residues. CDR3 coding DNA: TGTGCCAGCAGTGCATGGGACAGGGGGAATAATTCACCCCTCCACTTT. This codes for CASSAWDRGNNSPLHF.

In its sample, this clonotype was seen a few times. J is TRBJ2-1 and V is TRBV20-1; D is unresolved. The CDR3 length is 13 residues. Per germline, CDR1 DFQATT and CDR2 SNEGSKA (reference sequence). The ends were cut back, 0 bases at V and 4 bases at J, with 7 bases in the middle. DNA for the CDR3: TGCAGTGCTAGAGAGTGGGGTTACAATGAGCAGTTCTTC. This sequence encodes CSAREWGYNEQFF.

This clonotype was observed at least ten times. This sequence joins TRBV12-3 or TRBV12-4 and TRBJ2-5; no clear D. There are 14 residues in the CDR3. Trimming took off 3 bases at V and 1 base at J, with 9 bases between the two ends. This chain's CDR3 is CASSLETPQETQYF. DNA for the CDR3: TGTGCCAGCAGTTTGGAGACCCCCCAAGAGACCCAGTACTTC.

The chain joins TRBV18 to TRBJ2-7; no clear D. V shed 3 bases and J shed 4 bases, with 28 bases lying between them. Germline loops: CDR1 KGHSH, CDR2 LQKENI. The CDR3 runs 19 residues. The CDR3 coding sequence is TGTGCCAGCTCACCTGGGTCGCGGCAGATAGGTCTTGTAGAATACGAGCAGTACTTC. It yields the protein CASSPGSRQIGLVEYEQYF.

The chain employs TRBV5-1 and TRBJ2-6; D may correspond to TRBD1 or TRBD2 (5 bases each). The CDR3 sequence is 16 residues long. Looked up from germline, CDR1 is SGHRS and CDR2 is YFSETQ. Between the trimmed V and J ends, which lost 5 bases and 4 bases, there was a span of 16 bases. CDR3 loop: CASSFSLGTGANVLTF. For the CDR3, the DNA is TGCGCCAGCAGTTTTTCCCTTGGGACCGGGGCCAACGTCCTGACTTTC.

The J gene is TRBJ2-1, the V gene TRBV27, with 8 bases fitting TRBD2. Germline CDR1 is MNHEY and CDR2 is SMNVEV (reference sequence). The CDR3 totals 19 residues. J lost 3 bases, V lost 1 base, and 14 bases had no gene match. CDR3 sequence reads: CASSLLVVGGGTSYNEQFF. The CDR3 DNA sequence: TGTGCCAGCAGTTTATTAGTAGTGGGAGGCGGGACTAGCTACAATGAGCAGTTCTTC.

The chain carries TRBV19 and TRBJ2-1; unclear D gene. This CDR3 has 16 amino acids. Germline loops: CDR1 LNHDA, CDR2 SQIVND (reference sequence). Deletions cut 7 bases from V and 3 bases from J, with 19 bases between. CDR3 nucleotide sequence: TGTGCCAGTACCCCACGGGCCTACCCTAACTACAATGAGCAGTTCTTC. Amino acid sequence: CASTPRAYPNYNEQFF.

This chain connects TRBV6-1 to TRBJ2-7; 9 bases are a match to TRBD1. Germline loops: CDR1 MNHNS, CDR2 SASEGT. V dropped 7 bases and J dropped 5; count of bases not matched to a gene: 15. This CDR3 comprises 16 residues. This CDR3 is CASKTSPGTGLDEQYF. CDR3 in DNA: TGTGCCAGCAAAACAAGCCCCGGGACAGGGTTGGACGAGCAGTACTTC.

This clonotype showed up just a few times. The V gene is TRBV10-3, the J gene TRBJ1-5; the D is unclear. Germline-derived CDR1 and CDR2 are ENHRY and SYGVKD. Trimming removed 2 bases at V and 4 bases at J, with 9 bases between. The CDR3 loop spans 14 amino acids. The CDR3 DNA follows: TGTGCCATCAGTGAGAATCAAAGGAATCAGCCCCAGCATTTT. Amino acids: CAISENQRNQPQHF.

In its sample, this clonotype was seen many times. The chain uses TRBV4-3 and TRBJ2-7; no clear D. The germline V gene encodes CDR1 LGHNA and CDR2 YSLEER. V dropped 4 bases and J dropped 3 bases, with 13 bases sitting between them. The CDR3 length is 14 residues. The CDR3 here is CASSPEPESYEQYF. The DNA of the CDR3 is TGCGCCAGCAGCCCGGAACCTGAGAGCTACGAGCAGTACTTC.

This clonotype came up many times. This chain links TRBV7-3 with TRBJ1-1, with D tentatively TRBD1 (6 bases). The ends were cut back, 0 bases at V and 0 bases at J, with 8 bases in the middle. Germline V CDR1 and CDR2: SGHTA, FQGTGA. The CDR3 loop spans 15 amino acids. CDR3 residues: CASSLTQGLNTEAFF. In nucleotides, the CDR3 is TGTGCCAGCAGCTTAACCCAGGGGCTGAACACTGAAGCTTTCTTT. Drawing the rest from reference TRBV7-3 and TRBJ1-1, the complete variable domain is GAGVSQTPSNKVTEKGKYVELRCDPISGHTALYWYRQSLGQGPEFLIYFQGTGAADDSGLPNDRFFAVRPEGSVSTLKIQRTERGDSAVYLCASSLTQGLNTEAFFGQGTRLTVV.

This clonotype was seen repeatedly, ten times or more. The chain is built from TRBV7-2 and TRBJ1-1; D might be TRBD1 (6 bases). The CDR3 is 17 amino acids. Trimming removed 3 bases from V and 4 bases from J, with 21 bases in between. CDR1 and CDR2 (germline): SGHTA, FQGNSA. In DNA form, the CDR3 reads TGTGCCAGCAGCTTTAGAGCAGGGGTCCTCATGAGCACTGAAGCTTTCTTT. It yields the protein CASSFRAGVLMSTEAFF.

This clonotype was seen ten or more times. The V call is TRBV4-3, the J call TRBJ2-7; D could derive from TRBD1 or TRBD2 (6 bases each). The germline V gene encodes CDR1 LGHNA and CDR2 YSLEER. V was shortened by 1 base and J by 4 bases, with 14 bases between the two germline ends. CDR3 length: 15 residues. The CDR3: CASSQGAGTLYEQYF. In DNA, the CDR3 is TGCGCCAGCAGCCAAGGGGCGGGGACATTATACGAGCAGTACTTC.

This clonotype was picked up a small number of times. The chain employs TRBV7-6 and TRBJ2-5, with TRBD1 identical over 7 bases. CDR1 is SGHVS, CDR2 FNYEAQ, per germline. Unmatched junction bases numbered 9, after V lost 10 bases and J lost 1 base. CDR3 length: 14 amino acids. The CDR3 DNA reads as TGTGCCACCACAAGGGGGACAGTCCAAGAGACCCAGTACTTC. This codes for CATTRGTVQETQYF.